This TCR beta chain was observed in a study of shared clonotypes between healthy human individuals. Study summary: There were three CD4 naive, three CD4 memory, two CD8 naive and one CD8 memory plates per donor.

A note on this clone: At the DNA level, this CDR3 is encoded by other sequences in the same sample as well.

V was trimmed by 0 bases and J by 5 bases, leaving 7 bases between them. The germline V gene encodes CDR1 MNHEY and CDR2 SVGAGI. The CDR3 extends over 14 amino acids. Produced via immunoSEQ multiplex PCR; TCRdb's table is partial and in-frame only. The table has some 690,000 clones, roughly 88% seen once; the top ten hold less than 40%. Specimen: memory CD8+ T cells from PBMCs. Subset indicated: CD45RO+ cells pooled with CCR7-negative TemRA cells. The chain links TRBV6-5 to TRBJ2-2; D is unclear. This clonotype was obtained from a man aged 18 to 30 in good health. Some clones in this sample may be carry-over from other donors' samples. The CDR3 loop is CASSYSEGTGELFF. CDR3 sequence (DNA): TGTGCCAGCAGTTACTCGGAAGGAACCGGGGAGCTGTTTTTT.